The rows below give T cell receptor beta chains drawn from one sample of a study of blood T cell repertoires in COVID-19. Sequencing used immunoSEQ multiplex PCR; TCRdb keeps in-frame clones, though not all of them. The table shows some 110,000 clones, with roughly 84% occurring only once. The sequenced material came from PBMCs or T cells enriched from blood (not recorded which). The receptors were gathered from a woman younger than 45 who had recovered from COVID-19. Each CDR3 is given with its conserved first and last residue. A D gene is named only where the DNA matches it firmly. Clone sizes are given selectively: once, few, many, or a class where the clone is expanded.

TGTGCCAGCAGGGCGGGGCAGGGAGGGCAGCCCCAGCATTTT	CASRAGQGGQPQHF	.	TRBV6-5	.	TRBJ1-5
TGCAGCGCCGAAGAGGGACAGGGGCCAGATACGCAGTATTTT	CSAEEGQGPDTQYF	.	TRBV29-1	TRBD1	TRBJ2-3
TGTGCCAGCAGCCCACTAACCGGGGAGCTGTTTTTT	CASSPLTGELFF	few	TRBV11-2	.	TRBJ2-2
TGTGCCAGCAGTCGACTCAGTACCAAAGAGACCCAGTACTTC	CASSRLSTKETQYF	.	TRBV2	.	TRBJ2-5
TGTGCCAGCAGCCAGGGACTAGCGGGTCACAATGAGCAGTTCTTC	CASSQGLAGHNEQFF	.	TRBV3-1/TRBV3-2	TRBD2	TRBJ2-1
TGTGCCAGCAGGACAGGGGCCGTTGACACCGGGGAGCTGTTTTTT	CASRTGAVDTGELFF	.	TRBV9	TRBD1	TRBJ2-2
TGTGCCAGAAGCCTAAGACAGGGGAGTACTGAAGCTTTCTTT	CARSLRQGSTEAFF	.	TRBV5-3	TRBD1	TRBJ1-1
TGTGCCAGCAGCTTGGCGACTAGCGGCCGCTACGAGCAGTACTTC	CASSLATSGRYEQYF	.	TRBV5-5	TRBD2	TRBJ2-7
TGCGCCAGCAGCTTGCAGTTAAGCACAGATACGCAGTATTTT	CASSLQLSTDTQYF	.	TRBV5-1	.	TRBJ2-3
TGTGCCAGTAGTACACAGGGCGGGTTGGATACGCAGTATTTT	CASSTQGGLDTQYF	.	TRBV19	.	TRBJ2-3
TGTGCTAGCAGCTTCGGACAGGGGTTAGAGACCCAGTACTTC	CASSFGQGLETQYF	.	TRBV7-7	TRBD1	TRBJ2-5
TGTGCCAGCAGCCTCAGCGGGAGGGTAGATACGCAGTATTTT	CASSLSGRVDTQYF	few	TRBV7-9	TRBD2	TRBJ2-3
TGTGCCAGCAGTGACTCTGAAGGGTACAGGTCTCGGAATTCACCCCTCCACTTT	CASSDSEGYRSRNSPLHF	.	TRBV6-4	.	TRBJ1-6
TGTGCCAGTAGTACCCTAGGGACAGGACTTAATTCACCCCTCCACTTT	CASSTLGTGLNSPLHF	.	TRBV19	TRBD1	TRBJ1-6
TGTGCCAGCAGCCCGACGGGGGTTGGCACCGGGGAGCTGTTTTTT	CASSPTGVGTGELFF	.	TRBV7-3	.	TRBJ2-2
TGTGCCATCAGTGAGTCACGGACAGGGGCTTTCTACGAGCAGTACTTC	CAISESRTGAFYEQYF	.	TRBV10-3	TRBD1	TRBJ2-7
TGTGCCAGCAGCTCCCAGGGGACAGGGGGATACAATGAGCAGTTCTTC	CASSSQGTGGYNEQFF	.	TRBV7-2	TRBD1	TRBJ2-1
TGTGCCAGCAGTCCTTGGACTAGCGGGAGTGGGGAGCTGTTTTTT	CASSPWTSGSGELFF	.	TRBV27	TRBD2	TRBJ2-2
TGCGCCAGCAGCGGGGGGAGAGAACTCTGGGATGGCTACACCTTC	CASSGGRELWDGYTF	.	TRBV5-1	.	TRBJ1-2
TGTGCCAGCAGATCACCCGAGGGCGACCTACAGCCCCAGCATTTT	CASRSPEGDLQPQHF	.	TRBV28	.	TRBJ1-5
TGCGCCAGCAGCTTGCAGCGGGGTCAAGAGACCCAGTACTTC	CASSLQRGQETQYF	once	TRBV5-1	TRBD2	TRBJ2-5
TGTGCCAGCAGCTTATCGGCAGGGGGCAATTGGGATGAGCAGTTCTTC	CASSLSAGGNWDEQFF	.	TRBV7-8	TRBD1	TRBJ2-1
TGTGCCAGCAGTCAGGGGTCTGAAGCTTTCTTT	CASSQGSEAFF	.	TRBV6-2/TRBV6-3	.	TRBJ1-1
TGCGCCAGCAGCTTGCTGCAGGGAACTAATGAAAAACTGTTTTTT	CASSLLQGTNEKLFF	.	TRBV5-1	.	TRBJ1-4
TGTGCCAGCAGACCGGACAGGACGGTTGGGGGCTACACCTTC	CASRPDRTVGGYTF	.	TRBV6-4	TRBD1	TRBJ1-2
TGCGCCAGCAGCCAATCGGGAACATACTCCTACGAGCAGTACTTC	CASSQSGTYSYEQYF	.	TRBV4-1	.	TRBJ2-7
TGTGCCACCGGTTCTGCTAGCGGGAGTCTTAGCACCGGGGAGCTGTTTTTT	CATGSASGSLSTGELFF	.	TRBV24-1	TRBD2	TRBJ2-2
TGTGCCAGCAGCCCCGGTGGGCGGGACCTTTACGAGCAGTACTTC	CASSPGGRDLYEQYF	.	TRBV5-4	.	TRBJ2-7
TGTGCCAGCAGTTTATTCGCAAGCGGGAGCCCTACCCATACGCAGTATTTT	CASSLFASGSPTHTQYF	.	TRBV28	TRBD2	TRBJ2-3
TGTGCCAGCAGCTCCGCTGCAGGGGACTATGGCTACACCTTC	CASSSAAGDYGYTF	.	TRBV7-2	.	TRBJ1-2
TGCGCCAGCAGCCGCCACAGGGGTGGGGGCTACACCTTC	CASSRHRGGGYTF	.	TRBV4-1	TRBD1	TRBJ1-2
TGTGCCAGCAGCTTAGCTGGGCTAGCGTACAATGAGCAGTTCTTC	CASSLAGLAYNEQFF	.	TRBV11-1	.	TRBJ2-1
TGTGCCACCAGTGATTCCGGGACAGGGGGCTATGAGCAGTTCTTC	CATSDSGTGGYEQFF	.	TRBV24-1	TRBD1	TRBJ2-1